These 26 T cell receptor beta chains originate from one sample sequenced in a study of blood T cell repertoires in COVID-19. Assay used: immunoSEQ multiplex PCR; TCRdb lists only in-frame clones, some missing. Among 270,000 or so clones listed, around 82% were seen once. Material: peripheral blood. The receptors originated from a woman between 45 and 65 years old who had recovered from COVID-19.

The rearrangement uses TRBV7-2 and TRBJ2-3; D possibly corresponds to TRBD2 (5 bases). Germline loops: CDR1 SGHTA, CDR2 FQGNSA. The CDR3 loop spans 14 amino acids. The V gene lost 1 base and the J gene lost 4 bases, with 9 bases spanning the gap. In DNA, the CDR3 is TGTGCCAGCAGCTTAGTATGGACTGCAGATACGCAGTATTTT. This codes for CASSLVWTADTQYF.

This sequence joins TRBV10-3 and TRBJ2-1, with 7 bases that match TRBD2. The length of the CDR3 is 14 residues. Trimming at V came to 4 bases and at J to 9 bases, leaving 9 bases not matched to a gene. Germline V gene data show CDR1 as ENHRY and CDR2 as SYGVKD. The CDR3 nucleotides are TGTGCCATCAGTGTTGGCGGGAGAGCCGTTGAGCAGTTCTTC. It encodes CAISVGGRAVEQFF.

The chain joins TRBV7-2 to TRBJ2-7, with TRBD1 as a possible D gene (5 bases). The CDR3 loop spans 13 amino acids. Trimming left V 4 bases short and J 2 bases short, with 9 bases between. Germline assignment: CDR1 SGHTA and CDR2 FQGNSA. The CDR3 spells CASSSRQTYEQYF. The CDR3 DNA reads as TGTGCCAGCAGCTCGCGACAGACCTACGAGCAGTACTTC.

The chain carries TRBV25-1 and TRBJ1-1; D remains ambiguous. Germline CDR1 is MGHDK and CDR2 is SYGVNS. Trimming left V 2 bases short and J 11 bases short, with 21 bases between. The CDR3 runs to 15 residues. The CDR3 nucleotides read TGTGCCAGCAGTGAAAAACTGACGGATACGAGAGGGGCTTTCTTT. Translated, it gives CASSEKLTDTRGAFF.

DNA of the CDR3: TGTGCCAGCAGTCGACAGGTTCGCACTGAAGCTTTCTTT. Its translation: CASSRQVRTEAFF. This chain joins TRBV12-3 or TRBV12-4 and TRBJ1-1, with D perhaps matching TRBD1 (6 bases). CDR3 length equals 13 residues. Trimming took off 5 bases at V and 4 bases at J, with 11 bases between the two ends.

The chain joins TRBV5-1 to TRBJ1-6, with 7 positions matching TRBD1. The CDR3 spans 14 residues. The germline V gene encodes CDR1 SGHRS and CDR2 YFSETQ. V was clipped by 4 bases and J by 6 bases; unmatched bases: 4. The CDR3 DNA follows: TGCGCCAGCAGCCCGGGACAGACTAATTCACCCCTCCACTTT. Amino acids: CASSPGQTNSPLHF.

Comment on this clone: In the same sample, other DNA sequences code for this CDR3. The CDR3 loop reads CASSLDRARNTEAFF. CDR3 DNA sequence: TGTGCCAGCAGCTTGGACAGGGCAAGGAACACTGAAGCTTTCTTT. The chain carries TRBV5-4 and TRBJ1-1, with a possible D match to TRBD1 (6 bases). Germline assignment: CDR1 SGHNT and CDR2 YYREEE (reference sequence). V was trimmed by 0 bases and J by 1 base, leaving 10 bases between them. CDR3 size: 15 residues. The full variable domain, completed using reference TRBV5-4 and TRBJ1-1, is ETGVTQSPTHLIKTRGQQVTLRCSSQSGHNTVSWYQQALGQGPQFIFQYYREEENGRGNFPPRFSGLQFPNYSSELNVNALELDDSALYLCASSLDRARNTEAFFGQGTRLTVV.

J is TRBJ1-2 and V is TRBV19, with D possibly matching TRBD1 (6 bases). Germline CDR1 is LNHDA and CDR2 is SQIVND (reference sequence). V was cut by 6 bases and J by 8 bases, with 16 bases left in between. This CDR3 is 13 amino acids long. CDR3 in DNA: TGTGCCAGTAGCCGCACAGGGTTCCGAGGCTACACCTTC. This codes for CASSRTGFRGYTF.

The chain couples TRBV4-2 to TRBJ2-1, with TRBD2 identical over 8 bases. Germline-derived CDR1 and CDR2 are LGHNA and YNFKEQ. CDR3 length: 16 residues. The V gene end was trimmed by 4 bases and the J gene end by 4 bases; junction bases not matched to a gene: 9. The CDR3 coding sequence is TGTGCCAGCAGCCCCGGTAACGGGGGGGAATACAATGAGCAGTTCTTC. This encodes CASSPGNGGEYNEQFF.

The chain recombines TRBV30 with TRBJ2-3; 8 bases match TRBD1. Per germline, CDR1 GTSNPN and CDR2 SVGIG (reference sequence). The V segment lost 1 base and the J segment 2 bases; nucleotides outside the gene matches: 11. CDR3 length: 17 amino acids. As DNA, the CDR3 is TGTGCCTGGAGTGGGTACAGGGGGAAGAGGACCACAGATACGCAGTATTTT. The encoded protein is CAWSGYRGKRTTDTQYF. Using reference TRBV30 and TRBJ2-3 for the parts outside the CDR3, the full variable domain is SQTIHQWPATLVQPVGSPLSLECTVEGTSNPNLYWYRQAAGRGLQLLFYSVGIGQISSEVPQNLSASRPQDRQFILSSKKLLLSDSGFYLCAWSGYRGKRTTDTQYFGPGTRLTVL.

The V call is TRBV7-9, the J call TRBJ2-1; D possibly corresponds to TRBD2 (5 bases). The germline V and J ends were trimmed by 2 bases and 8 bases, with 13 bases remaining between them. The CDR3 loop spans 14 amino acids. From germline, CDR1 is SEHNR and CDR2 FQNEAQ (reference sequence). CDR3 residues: CASSLPILGYEQFF. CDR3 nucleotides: TGTGCCAGCAGCTTACCTATACTAGGATATGAGCAGTTCTTC.

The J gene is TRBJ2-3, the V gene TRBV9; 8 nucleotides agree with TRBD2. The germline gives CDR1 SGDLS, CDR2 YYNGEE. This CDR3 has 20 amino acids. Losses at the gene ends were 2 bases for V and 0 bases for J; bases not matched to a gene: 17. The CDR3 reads CASSVIPIGGGLVSTDTQYF. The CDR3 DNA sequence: TGTGCCAGCAGCGTGATCCCGATTGGCGGGGGGCTAGTTAGCACAGATACGCAGTATTTT.

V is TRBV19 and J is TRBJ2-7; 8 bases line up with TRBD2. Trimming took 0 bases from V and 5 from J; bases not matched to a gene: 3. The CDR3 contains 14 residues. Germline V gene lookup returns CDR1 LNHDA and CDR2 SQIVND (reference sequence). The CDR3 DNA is TGTGCCAGTAGTATAGAGGGACTAGTCAACGAGCAGTACTTC. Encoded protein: CASSIEGLVNEQYF.

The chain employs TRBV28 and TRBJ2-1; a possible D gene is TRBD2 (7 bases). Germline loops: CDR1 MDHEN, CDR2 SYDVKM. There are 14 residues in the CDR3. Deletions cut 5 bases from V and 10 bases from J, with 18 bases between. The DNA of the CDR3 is TGTGCCAGCAGTCTCGACTGGGGGGGGCGGGAGCAGTTCTTC. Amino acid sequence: CASSLDWGGREQFF.

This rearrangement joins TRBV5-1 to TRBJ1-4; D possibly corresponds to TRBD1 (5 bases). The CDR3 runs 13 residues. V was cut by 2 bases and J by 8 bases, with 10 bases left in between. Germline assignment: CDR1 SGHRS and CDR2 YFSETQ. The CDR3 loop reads CASSFGGGEKLFF. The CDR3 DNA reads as TGCGCCAGCAGCTTCGGGGGAGGCGAAAAACTGTTTTTT.

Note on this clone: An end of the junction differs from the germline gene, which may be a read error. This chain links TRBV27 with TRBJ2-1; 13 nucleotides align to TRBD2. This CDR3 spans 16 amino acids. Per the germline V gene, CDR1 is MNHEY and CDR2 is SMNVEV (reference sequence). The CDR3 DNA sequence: TGTGCCTCGAGAACCGCCGGGAGTCGACTAGCGGGAGGAGAGGTCTTC. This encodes CASRTAGSRLAGGEVF.

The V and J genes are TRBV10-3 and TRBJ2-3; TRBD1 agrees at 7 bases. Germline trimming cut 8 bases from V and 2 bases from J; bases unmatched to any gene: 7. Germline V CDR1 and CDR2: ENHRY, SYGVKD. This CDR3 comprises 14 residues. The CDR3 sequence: CAIGDRDNTDTQYF. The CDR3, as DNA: TGTGCCATCGGAGACAGGGATAACACAGATACGCAGTATTTT.

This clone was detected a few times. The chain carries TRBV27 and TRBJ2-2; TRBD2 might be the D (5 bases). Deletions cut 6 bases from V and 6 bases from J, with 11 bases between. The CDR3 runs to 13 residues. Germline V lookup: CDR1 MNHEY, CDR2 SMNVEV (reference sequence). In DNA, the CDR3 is TGTGCCAGCAGGACGGGGTACGCCGGGGAGCTGTTTTTT. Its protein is CASRTGYAGELFF.

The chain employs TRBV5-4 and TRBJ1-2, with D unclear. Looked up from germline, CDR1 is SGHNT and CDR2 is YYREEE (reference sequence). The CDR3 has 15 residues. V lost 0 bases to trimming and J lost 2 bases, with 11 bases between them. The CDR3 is CASSLASAQNYGYTF. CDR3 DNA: TGTGCCAGCAGCTTGGCTTCCGCACAGAACTATGGCTACACCTTC.

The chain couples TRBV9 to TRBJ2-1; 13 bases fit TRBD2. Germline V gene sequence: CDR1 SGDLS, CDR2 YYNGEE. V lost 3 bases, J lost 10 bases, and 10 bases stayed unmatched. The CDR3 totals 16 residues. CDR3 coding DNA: TGTGCCAGCAGCGCGGCGGGGACTAGCGGGGCCGGGGAGCAGTTCTTC. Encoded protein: CASSAAGTSGAGEQFF.

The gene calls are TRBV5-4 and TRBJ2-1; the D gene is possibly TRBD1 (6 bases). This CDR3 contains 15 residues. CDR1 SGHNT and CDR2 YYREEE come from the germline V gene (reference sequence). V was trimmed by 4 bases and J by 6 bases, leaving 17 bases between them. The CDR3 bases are TGTGCCAGCAGCCCGGACAGCCACTCCAGCAATGAGCAGTTCTTC. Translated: CASSPDSHSSNEQFF.

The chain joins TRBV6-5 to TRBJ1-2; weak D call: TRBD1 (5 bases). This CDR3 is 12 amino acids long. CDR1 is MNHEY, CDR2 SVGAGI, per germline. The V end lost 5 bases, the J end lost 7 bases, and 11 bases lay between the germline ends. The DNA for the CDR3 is TGTGCCAGCAGTAGGGGTCGCGGTGGCTACACCTTC. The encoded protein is CASSRGRGGYTF.

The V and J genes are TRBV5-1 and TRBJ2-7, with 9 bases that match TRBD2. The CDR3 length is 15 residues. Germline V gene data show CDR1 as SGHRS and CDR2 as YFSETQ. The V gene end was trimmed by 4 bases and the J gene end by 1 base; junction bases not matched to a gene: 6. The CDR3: CASSHAGGRSYEQYF. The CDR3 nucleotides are TGCGCCAGCAGCCACGCGGGGGGGCGGTCCTACGAGCAGTACTTC.

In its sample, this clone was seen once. CDR3: CASSFNGLTEAFF. CDR3 bases: TGCGCCAGCAGCTTCAATGGGCTCACTGAAGCTTTCTTT. The rearrangement uses TRBV5-1 and TRBJ1-1, with unresolved D. The CDR3 runs to 13 residues. Germline-derived CDR1 and CDR2 are SGHRS and YFSETQ. The ends were cut back, 2 bases at V and 4 bases at J, with 9 bases in the middle.

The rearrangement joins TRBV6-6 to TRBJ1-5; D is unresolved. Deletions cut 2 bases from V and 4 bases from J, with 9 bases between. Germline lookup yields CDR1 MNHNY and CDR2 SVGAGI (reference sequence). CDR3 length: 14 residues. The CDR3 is CASSYPEENQPQHF. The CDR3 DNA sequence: TGTGCCAGCAGTTACCCCGAGGAGAATCAGCCCCAGCATTTT.

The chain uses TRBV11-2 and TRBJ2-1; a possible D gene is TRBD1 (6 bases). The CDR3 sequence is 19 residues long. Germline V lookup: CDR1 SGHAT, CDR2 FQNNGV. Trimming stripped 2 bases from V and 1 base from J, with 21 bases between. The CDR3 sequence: CASSLKVDRRPLSYNEQFF. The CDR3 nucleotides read TGTGCCAGCAGCTTAAAGGTCGACAGGCGTCCCCTATCCTACAATGAGCAGTTCTTC. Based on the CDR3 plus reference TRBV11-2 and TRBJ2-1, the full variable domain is EAGVAQSPRYKIIEKRQSVAFWCNPISGHATLYWYQQILGQGPKLLIQFQNNGVVDDSQLPKDRFSAERLKGVDSTLKIQPAKLEDSAVYLCASSLKVDRRPLSYNEQFFGPGTRLTVL.